This T cell receptor (beta chain) was sequenced for a study of T-cell memory formation after mild COVID-19. Background on the study: TCR clusters were mostly donor specific. Findings of the study overall: That cross-reactive memory joined was suggested by some responding clones appearing in pre-infection memory. Contracting clones, day 15 to 85, had balanced CD4/CD8, and later expanders favored CD4+.

TCR alpha and TCR beta cDNA libraries carrying sample barcodes and UMIs came from 5'RACE with constant-segment primers. In TCRdb, the 5' RACE reads were re-called with MiXCR into one record per CDR3 protein. The repertoire has around 320,000 distinct CDR3 sequences, roughly 21% of them found once; the top ten carry around a fifth. A word on this clonotype: The antigen is unknown.

Germline values: CDR1 LGHNA, CDR2 YNFKEQ. This CDR3 has 14 amino acids. Trimming removed 3 bases from V and 3 bases from J, with 12 bases in between. This receptor was obtained from a man younger than 35 who had mild COVID-19 (a few samples of this study predate the infection). Cell type and time point are not known. The chain is built from TRBV4-2 and TRBJ2-7; the D gene is possibly TRBD2 (5 bases). Sequenced: PBMCs or a T cell subset sorted from them (not recorded which). DNA for the CDR3: TGTGCCAGCAGCCACGGGCAGGAGGTCTACGAGCAGTACTTC. Translated, it gives CASSHGQEVYEQYF.